This TCR beta chain was recovered during a study of blood T cell repertoires in COVID-19. At the level of the study: Donors in the United States, Italy and Spain gave samples during acute or convalescent COVID-19. PBMCs, B-cell-depleted T cells, or T cells provided the cDNA or gDNA that made up the material.

The V and J ends lost 4 bases and 5 bases respectively, with 13 bases between them. The germline gives CDR1 SGHKS, CDR2 YYEKEE (reference sequence). The CDR3 has 14 amino acids. The authors' processing: Amplification of reference gene primers provided the estimated nucleated cell counts. Only in-frame clones appear in the TCRdb table, and some are missing; sequencing was by immunoSEQ multiplex PCR. V and J calls and clone size are as listed in that table; D and trimming were resolved from the DNA. The sample carries about 100,000 clones, 70% to 90% recorded once. Sample: peripheral blood. J is TRBJ2-1 and V is TRBV5-5, with D tentatively TRBD2 (6 bases). The source is a man over 45 with active or convalescent COVID-19. For the CDR3, the DNA is TGTGCCAGCAGCGCGGGATGGGGCAACAATGAGCAGTTCTTC. The encoded protein is CASSAGWGNNEQFF. Full variable domain (missing parts from reference TRBV5-5 and TRBJ2-1): DAGVTQSPTHLIKTRGQQVTLRCSPISGHKSVSWYQQVLGQGPQFIFQYYEKEERGRGNFPDRFSARQFPNYSSELNVNALLLGDSALYLCASSAGWGNNEQFFGPGTRLTVL.